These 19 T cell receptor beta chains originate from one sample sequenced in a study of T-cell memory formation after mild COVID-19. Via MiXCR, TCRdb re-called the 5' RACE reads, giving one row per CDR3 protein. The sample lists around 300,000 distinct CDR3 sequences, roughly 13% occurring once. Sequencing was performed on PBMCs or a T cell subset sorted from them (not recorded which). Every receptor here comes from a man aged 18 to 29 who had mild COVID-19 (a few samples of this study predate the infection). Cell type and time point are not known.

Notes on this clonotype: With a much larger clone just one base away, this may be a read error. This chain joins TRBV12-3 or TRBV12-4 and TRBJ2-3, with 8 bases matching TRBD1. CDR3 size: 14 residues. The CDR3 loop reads CASSSQGATHTQYF. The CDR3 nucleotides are TGTGCCAGCAGTAGTCAGGGGGCCACACATACGCAGTATTTT.

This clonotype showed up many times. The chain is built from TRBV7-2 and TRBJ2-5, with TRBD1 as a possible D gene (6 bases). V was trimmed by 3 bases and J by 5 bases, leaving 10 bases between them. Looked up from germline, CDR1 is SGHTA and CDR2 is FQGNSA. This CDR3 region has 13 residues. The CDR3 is CASSFAGVETQYF. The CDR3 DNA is TGTGCCAGCAGCTTCGCAGGGGTGGAGACCCAGTACTTC.

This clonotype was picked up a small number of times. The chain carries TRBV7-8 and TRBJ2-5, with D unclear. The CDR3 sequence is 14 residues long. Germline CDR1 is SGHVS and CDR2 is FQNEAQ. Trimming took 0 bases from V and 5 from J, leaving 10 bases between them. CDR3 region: CASSLAPQPETQYF. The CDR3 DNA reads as TGTGCCAGCAGCTTAGCCCCGCAGCCGGAGACCCAGTACTTC. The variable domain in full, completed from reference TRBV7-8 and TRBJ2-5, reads GAGVSQSPRYKVAKRGQDVALRCDPISGHVSLFWYQQALGQGPEFLTYFQNEAQLDKSGLPSDRFFAERPEGSVSTLKIQRTQQEDSAVYLCASSLAPQPETQYFGPGTRLLVL.

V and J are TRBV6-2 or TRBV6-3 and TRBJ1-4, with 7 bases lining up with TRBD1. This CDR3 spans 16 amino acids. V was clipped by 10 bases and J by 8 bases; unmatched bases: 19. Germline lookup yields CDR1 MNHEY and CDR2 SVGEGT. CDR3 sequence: CATTPAGTASREKLFF. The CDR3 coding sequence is TGTGCCACCACCCCCGCGGGGACAGCCTCCCGAGAAAAACTGTTTTTT.

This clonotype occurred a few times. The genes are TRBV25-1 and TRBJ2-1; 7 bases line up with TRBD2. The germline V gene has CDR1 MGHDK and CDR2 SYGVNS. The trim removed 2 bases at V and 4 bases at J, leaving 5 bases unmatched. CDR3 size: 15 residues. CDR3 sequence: CASSEKFGGYNEQFF. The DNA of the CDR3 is TGTGCCAGCAGTGAAAAATTCGGGGGGTACAATGAGCAGTTCTTC. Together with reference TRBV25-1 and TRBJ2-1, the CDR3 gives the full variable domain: EADIYQTPRYLVIGTGKKITLECSQTMGHDKMYWYQQDPGMELHLIHYSYGVNSTEKGDLSSESTVSRIRTEHFPLTLESARPSHTSQYLCASSEKFGGYNEQFFGPGTRLTVL.

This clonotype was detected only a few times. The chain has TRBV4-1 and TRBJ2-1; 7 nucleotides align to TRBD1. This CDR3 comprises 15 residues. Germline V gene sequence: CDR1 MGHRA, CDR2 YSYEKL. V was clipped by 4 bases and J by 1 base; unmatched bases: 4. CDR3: CASSPDRASYNEQFF. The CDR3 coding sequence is TGCGCCAGCAGCCCAGACAGGGCGTCCTACAATGAGCAGTTCTTC.

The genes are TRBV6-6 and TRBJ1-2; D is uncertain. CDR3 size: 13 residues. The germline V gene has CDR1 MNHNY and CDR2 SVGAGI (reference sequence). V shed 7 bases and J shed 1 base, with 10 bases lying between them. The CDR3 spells CASIPSVNYGYTF. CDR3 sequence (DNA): TGTGCCAGCATCCCTTCGGTTAACTATGGCTACACCTTC.

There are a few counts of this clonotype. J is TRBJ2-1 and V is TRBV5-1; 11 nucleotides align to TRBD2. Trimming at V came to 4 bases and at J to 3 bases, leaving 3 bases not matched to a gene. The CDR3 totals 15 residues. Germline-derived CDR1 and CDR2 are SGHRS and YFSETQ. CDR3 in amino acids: CASSVGLADYNEQFF. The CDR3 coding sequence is TGCGCCAGCAGCGTGGGACTAGCGGACTACAATGAGCAGTTCTTC.

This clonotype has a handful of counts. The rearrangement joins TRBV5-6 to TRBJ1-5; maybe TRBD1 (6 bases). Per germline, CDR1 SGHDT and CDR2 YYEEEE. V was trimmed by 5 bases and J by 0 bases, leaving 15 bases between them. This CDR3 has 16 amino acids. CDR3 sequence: CASSPSGRGSNQPQHF. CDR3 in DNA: TGTGCCAGCAGTCCATCCGGCAGGGGTAGCAATCAGCCCCAGCATTTT.

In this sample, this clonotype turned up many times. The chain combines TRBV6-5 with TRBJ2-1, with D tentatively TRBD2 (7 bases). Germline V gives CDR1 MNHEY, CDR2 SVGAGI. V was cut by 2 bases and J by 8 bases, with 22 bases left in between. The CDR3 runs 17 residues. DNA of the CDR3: TGTGCCAGCAGTTACAGGGGTCGGGGGGCGCTCGGGGATGAGCAGTTCTTC. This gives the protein CASSYRGRGALGDEQFF.

The CDR3 sequence is CASSLSRNEKLFF. DNA of the CDR3: TGCGCCAGCAGCTTATCCCGAAATGAAAAACTGTTTTTT. The genes are TRBV5-1 and TRBJ1-4; D call uncertain. The CDR3 length is 13 residues. CDR1 is SGHRS, CDR2 YFSETQ, per germline. The V end lost 2 bases, the J end lost 5 bases, and 7 bases lay between the germline ends.

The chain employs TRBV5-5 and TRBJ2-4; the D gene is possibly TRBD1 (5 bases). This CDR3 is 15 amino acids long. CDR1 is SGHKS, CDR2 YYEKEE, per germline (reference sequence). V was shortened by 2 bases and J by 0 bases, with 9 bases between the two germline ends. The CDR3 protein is CASSFSQVAKNIQYF. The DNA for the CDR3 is TGTGCCAGCAGCTTTTCACAGGTAGCCAAAAACATTCAGTACTTC. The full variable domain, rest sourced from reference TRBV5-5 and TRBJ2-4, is DAGVTQSPTHLIKTRGQQVTLRCSPISGHKSVSWYQQVLGQGPQFIFQYYEKEERGRGNFPDRFSARQFPNYSSELNVNALLLGDSALYLCASSFSQVAKNIQYFGAGTRLSVL.

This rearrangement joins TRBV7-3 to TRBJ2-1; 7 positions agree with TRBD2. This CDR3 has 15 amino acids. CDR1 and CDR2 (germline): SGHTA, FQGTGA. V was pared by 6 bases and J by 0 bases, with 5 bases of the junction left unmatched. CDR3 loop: CASSLSGDSYNEQFF. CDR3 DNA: TGTGCCAGCAGTCTCAGCGGGGACTCCTACAATGAGCAGTTCTTC.

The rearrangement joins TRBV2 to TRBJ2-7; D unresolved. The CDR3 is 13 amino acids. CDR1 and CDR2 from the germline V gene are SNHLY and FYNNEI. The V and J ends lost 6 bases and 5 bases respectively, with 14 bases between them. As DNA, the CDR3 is TGTGCCAGCAGCGCGACCCGACTCGACGAGCAGTACTTC. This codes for CASSATRLDEQYF.

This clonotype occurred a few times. The CDR3 DNA reads TGTGCCAGCAGTACTGGGACATGGGGTAATGAAAAACTGTTTTTT. Translating gives CASSTGTWGNEKLFF. V gene TRBV6-6 combines with J gene TRBJ1-4, with D possibly being TRBD1 (6 bases). V was pared by 5 bases and J by 4 bases, with 14 bases between. Germline-derived CDR1 and CDR2 are MNHNY and SVGAGI (reference sequence). The CDR3 consists of 15 residues.

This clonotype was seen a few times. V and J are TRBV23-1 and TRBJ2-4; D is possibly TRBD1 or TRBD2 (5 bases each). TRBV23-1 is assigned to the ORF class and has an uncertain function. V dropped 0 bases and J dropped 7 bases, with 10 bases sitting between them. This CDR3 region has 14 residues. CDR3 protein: CASSQSGERNIQYF. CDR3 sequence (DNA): TGCGCCAGCAGTCAATCAGGGGAGAGGAACATTCAGTACTTC.

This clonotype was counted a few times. CDR3 amino acids: CASSFGQGVGELFF. CDR3 in DNA: TGTGCCAGCAGTTTTGGACAGGGTGTCGGGGAGCTGTTTTTT. This sequence joins TRBV6-5 and TRBJ2-2, with 8 positions matching TRBD1. With V trimmed by 4 bases and J by 7 bases, 5 bases remained unmatched. This CDR3 comprises 14 residues. CDR1 and CDR2 from the germline V gene are MNHEY and SVGAGI.

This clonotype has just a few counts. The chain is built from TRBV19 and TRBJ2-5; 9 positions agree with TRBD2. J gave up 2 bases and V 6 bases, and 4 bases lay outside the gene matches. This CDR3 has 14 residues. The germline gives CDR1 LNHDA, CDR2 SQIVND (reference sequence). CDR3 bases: TGTGCCAGTAGGTTGGCGGGGGGGCAAGAGACCCAGTACTTC. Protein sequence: CASRLAGGQETQYF.

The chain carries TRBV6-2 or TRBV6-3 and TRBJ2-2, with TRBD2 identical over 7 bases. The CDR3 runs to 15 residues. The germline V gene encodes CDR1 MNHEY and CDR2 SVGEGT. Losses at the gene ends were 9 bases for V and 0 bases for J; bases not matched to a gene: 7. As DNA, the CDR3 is TGTGCCAGTACCCAGGCGGGGGCGAACACCGGGGAGCTGTTTTTT. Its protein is CASTQAGANTGELFF.